The 15 T cell receptor beta chains below all came from one sample that was sequenced in a study of blood T cell repertoires in COVID-19. Assay: immunoSEQ multiplex PCR; the TCRdb copy retains only in-frame clones and omits some. This table has a few hundred thousand clones, around 92% appearing once. What was sequenced was peripheral blood. These receptors all come from a person aged 18 to 30 with COVID-19, enrolled during active disease.

DNA for the CDR3: TGTGCCACCTGGGGACTAGCGGGTCCCTTGTTCTTC. Protein product: CATWGLAGPLFF. The chain uses TRBV27 and TRBJ2-1, with 12 bases that match TRBD2. V lost 10 bases, J lost 15 bases, and 10 bases stayed unmatched. Germline lookup yields CDR1 MNHEY and CDR2 SMNVEV (reference sequence). The CDR3 is 12 amino acids.

J is TRBJ1-1 and V is TRBV2; D is undetermined. Trimming took off 0 bases at V and 0 bases at J, with 8 bases between the two ends. The CDR3 sequence is 15 residues long. The germline V gene encodes CDR1 SNHLY and CDR2 FYNNEI. This chain's CDR3 is CASSEARSLNTEAFF. For the CDR3, the DNA is TGTGCCAGCAGTGAAGCTCGGAGCCTGAACACTGAAGCTTTCTTT.

This rearrangement joins TRBV5-1 to TRBJ2-2; no reliable D call. The germline V gene encodes CDR1 SGHRS and CDR2 YFSETQ. V lost 0 bases and J 4 bases, leaving 10 bases between the germline ends. The CDR3 runs 15 residues. CDR3 amino acids: CASSLGGPGTGELFF. DNA of the CDR3: TGCGCCAGCAGCTTGGGTGGCCCAGGCACCGGGGAGCTGTTTTTT.

This chain uses TRBV25-1 with TRBJ1-4; D remains unclear. This CDR3 is built from 14 residues. The germline gives CDR1 MGHDK, CDR2 SYGVNS. V was shortened by 2 bases and J by 6 bases, with 10 bases between the two germline ends. The CDR3 sequence: CASSEAGLDEKLFF. The CDR3 DNA reads TGTGCCAGCAGTGAAGCGGGATTGGATGAAAAACTGTTTTTT.

The J gene is TRBJ1-1, the V gene TRBV7-9; D perhaps matches TRBD1 (6 bases). Trimming shortened V by 5 bases and J by 6 bases, and 13 bases separated the two germline ends. This CDR3 region has 13 residues. Germline V gene data show CDR1 as SEHNR and CDR2 as FQNEAQ (reference sequence). The CDR3 DNA is TGTGCCAGCAGCAAAACAGGGTTTCCTGAAGCTTTCTTT. It specifies CASSKTGFPEAFF.

This chain uses TRBV24-1 with TRBJ2-5; 12 bases are a match to TRBD2. V lost 5 bases, J lost 2 bases, and 2 bases stayed unmatched. The germline gives CDR1 KGHDR, CDR2 SFDVKD. The CDR3 runs 15 residues. CDR3 region: CATSAGLAGQETQYF. The CDR3 coding sequence is TGTGCCACCAGTGCCGGACTAGCGGGGCAAGAGACCCAGTACTTC.

The V call is TRBV5-1, the J call TRBJ2-1, with TRBD2 matching over 11 bases. Trimming at V came to 4 bases and at J to 0 bases, leaving 3 bases not matched to a gene. Germline V lookup: CDR1 SGHRS, CDR2 YFSETQ. CDR3 size: 16 residues. The CDR3 here is CASSPTSGSSYNEQFF. The CDR3 bases are TGCGCCAGCAGCCCAACTAGCGGGAGCTCCTACAATGAGCAGTTCTTC.

The chain combines TRBV9 with TRBJ2-1; a possible D gene is TRBD1 (6 bases). V was cut by 0 bases and J by 4 bases, with 11 bases left in between. The CDR3 has 15 amino acids. Per germline, CDR1 SGDLS and CDR2 YYNGEE. Here the CDR3 reads CASSVGGPQYNEQFF. As DNA, the CDR3 is TGTGCCAGCAGCGTAGGGGGGCCCCAGTACAATGAGCAGTTCTTC.

The chain joins TRBV4-1 to TRBJ2-7; 9 bases are a match to TRBD2. From germline, CDR1 is MGHRA and CDR2 YSYEKL. The CDR3 has 16 amino acids. V was clipped by 0 bases and J by 0 bases; unmatched bases: 3. CDR3 sequence: CASSQDQAGGSYEQYF. In nucleotides, the CDR3 is TGCGCCAGCAGCCAAGATCAAGCGGGGGGCTCCTACGAGCAGTACTTC.

The V gene is TRBV7-9, the J gene TRBJ1-5; D is perhaps TRBD1 (5 bases). The germline V gene has CDR1 SEHNR and CDR2 FQNEAQ (reference sequence). This CDR3 is built from 15 residues. The germline V and J ends were trimmed by 5 bases and 8 bases, with 19 bases remaining between them. Here the CDR3 DNA reads TGTGCCAGCAGCCGTTTTTCACAGGTGGAAGAGCCCCAGCATTTT. It codes for CASSRFSQVEEPQHF.

CDR3 coding DNA: TGTGCCAGCAGCCAAGATAGGGGTAAGAGCGGGAGATATTACAATGAGCAGTTCTTC. It codes for CASSQDRGKSGRYYNEQFF. V and J are TRBV4-2 and TRBJ2-1, with TRBD2 identical over 8 bases. Germline values: CDR1 LGHNA, CDR2 YNFKEQ. The CDR3 has 19 amino acids. Germline trimming cut 0 bases from V and 4 bases from J; bases unmatched to any gene: 14.

V is TRBV2 and J is TRBJ2-1; 7 bases agree with TRBD2. The CDR3 has 14 amino acids. Germline CDR1 SNHLY, CDR2 FYNNEI. Trimming removed 1 base from V and 11 bases from J; junction bases left unmatched: 8. CDR3 DNA: TGTGCCAGCAGTGAAGGGAGGACTAGGGAAAAGCAGTTCTTC. This encodes CASSEGRTREKQFF. The full variable domain, its missing parts supplied by reference TRBV2 and TRBJ2-1, is EPEVTQTPSHQVTQMGQEVILRCVPISNHLYFYWYRQILGQKVEFLVSFYNNEISEKSEIFDDQFSVERPDGSNFTLKIRSTKLEDSAMYFCASSEGRTREKQFFGPGTRLTVL.

This chain connects TRBV6-1 to TRBJ2-7; TRBD1 is a possible D gene (5 bases). The CDR3 is 15 residues long. Trimming shortened V by 2 bases and J by 2 bases, and 13 bases separated the two germline ends. Germline V lookup: CDR1 MNHNS, CDR2 SASEGT. CDR3 residues: CASSELLSRAYEQYF. CDR3 bases: TGTGCCAGCAGTGAACTTCTGAGCAGGGCCTACGAGCAGTACTTC.

The chain combines TRBV7-8 with TRBJ1-2; D is possibly TRBD1 (6 bases). This CDR3 has 18 amino acids. V lost 0 bases and J lost 5, with 22 bases in between. The V gene's germline CDR1 is SGHVS and CDR2 FQNEAQ. CDR3 protein: CASSLAGGAGGARYGYTF. The CDR3 DNA is TGTGCCAGCAGCTTAGCGGGGGGGGCCGGGGGGGCGCGATATGGCTACACCTTC.

The chain has TRBV3-1 (or the pseudogene TRBV3-2) and TRBJ2-3, with D possibly being TRBD1 (5 bases). This CDR3 region has 18 residues. Deletions cut 0 bases from V and 3 bases from J, with 19 bases between. The germline CDR1 and CDR2 sequences are LGHDT and YNNKEL (reference sequence). CDR3 DNA: TGTGCCAGCAGCCAAGACCGCCCCCCCTTGACAGCGACAGATACGCAGTATTTT. Translated, it gives CASSQDRPPLTATDTQYF.